These 26 T cell receptor beta chains came from one sample sequenced in a study of a mutant IDH1 vaccine in newly diagnosed glioma. Stated time point: week 23, last vaccination. The study gave 300 ug of mutant IDH1 20-mer peptide per vaccine dose, with topical imiquimod. These receptors have no known antigen. Produced via immunoSEQ multiplex PCR; TCRdb's table is partial and in-frame only. The sample records 82,000 or so clones, approximately 85% being singletons. This sample comprised PBMCs, obtained from a glioma patient whose treatment included an IDH1 peptide vaccine. Receptor source: a man aged 25-40 years with glioma. Some clones in this sample may be carry-over from other donors' samples.

V is TRBV7-7 and J is TRBJ2-3, with 7 bases aligning to TRBD2. With 3 bases clipped from V and 1 base from J, the junction kept 4 bases outside the gene matches. This CDR3 has 15 residues. Germline V gene sequence: CDR1 SSHAT, CDR2 FNYEAQ (reference sequence). For the CDR3, the DNA is TGTGCCAGCAGCTTGGGGAGCGGGGGCACAGATACGCAGTATTTT. This encodes CASSLGSGGTDTQYF.

This rearrangement joins TRBV7-9 to TRBJ1-4, with no clear D. Trimming took off 1 base at V and 5 bases at J, with 8 bases between the two ends. CDR1 is SEHNR, CDR2 FQNEAQ, per germline (reference sequence). The CDR3 contains 14 residues. The CDR3 is CASSLVAANEKLFF. The CDR3 DNA is TGTGCCAGCAGCTTAGTGGCAGCCAATGAAAAACTGTTTTTT.

This clone is a singleton in its sample. This chain uses TRBV5-1 with TRBJ2-7, with D possibly TRBD1 on 6 matching bases. CDR3 length: 13 residues. The V end was cut by 0 bases, the J end by 5 bases, with 9 bases between. CDR1 is SGHRS, CDR2 YFSETQ, per germline. CDR3 amino acids: CASSLEQGNEQYF. DNA of the CDR3: TGCGCCAGCAGCTTGGAACAGGGCAACGAGCAGTACTTC.

The J gene is TRBJ1-1, the V gene TRBV9; no clear D gene. The CDR3 is 13 amino acids. Germline V gives CDR1 SGDLS, CDR2 YYNGEE. Between the trimmed V and J ends, which lost 3 bases and 2 bases, there was a span of 8 bases. CDR3 region: CASSDRVNTEAFF. In DNA form, the CDR3 reads TGTGCCAGCAGCGACCGAGTTAACACTGAAGCTTTCTTT.

This clone has just one count. J is TRBJ2-7 and V is TRBV28; a weak D match, TRBD2 (5 bases). The CDR3 contains 13 residues. The germline CDR1 and CDR2 sequences are MDHEN and SYDVKM. V gave up 7 bases and J gave up 4 bases, with 14 bases separating them. The CDR3 coding sequence is TGTGCCAGCACCCCCGGGGTCCAATACGAGCAGTACTTC. As protein: CASTPGVQYEQYF.

V gene TRBV5-1 combines with J gene TRBJ2-1; 7 nucleotides align to TRBD1. Trimming cost V 6 bases and J 7 bases; bases outside gene matches: 13. Germline V gene sequence: CDR1 SGHRS, CDR2 YFSETQ. This CDR3 is 15 amino acids long. CDR3 sequence reads: CASNQGVTGLNEQFF. CDR3 coding DNA: TGCGCCAGCAACCAGGGGGTAACCGGGCTGAATGAGCAGTTCTTC.

The chain combines TRBV13 with TRBJ2-7; 9 bases align to TRBD1. The CDR3 loop spans 14 amino acids. The V and J ends lost 3 bases and 5 bases, in that order; junction bases with no gene match: 5. Germline loops: CDR1 PRHDT, CDR2 FYEKMQ (reference sequence). The CDR3 region is CASSLGQGSHEQYF. In DNA, the CDR3 is TGTGCCAGCAGCTTGGGACAGGGATCCCACGAGCAGTACTTC.

The gene calls are TRBV29-1 and TRBJ2-5; 8 bases match TRBD1. The CDR3 has 16 residues. Per germline, CDR1 SQVTM and CDR2 ANQGSEA. The CDR3 nucleotides are TGCAGTCAAGAAGGACGCGACAGGGGAAACCAAGAGACCCAGTACTTC. Amino acids: CSQEGRDRGNQETQYF.

The rearrangement joins TRBV11-3 to TRBJ2-4; TRBD2 might be the D (6 bases). From germline, CDR1 is SGHNT and CDR2 YENEEA. V lost 1 base and J 8 bases, leaving 12 bases between the germline ends. CDR3 size: 14 residues. The CDR3 protein is CASSLGRWGDIQYF. CDR3 in DNA: TGTGCCAGCAGCTTAGGAAGATGGGGGGACATTCAGTACTTC.

The rearrangement joins TRBV27 to TRBJ2-1; D unclear. This CDR3 has 13 residues. V lost 2 bases, J lost 3 bases, and 5 bases lay in between. From germline, CDR1 is MNHEY and CDR2 SMNVEV (reference sequence). CDR3 sequence reads: CASSLSSYNEQFF. In DNA, the CDR3 is TGTGCCAGCAGTTTAAGCAGCTACAATGAGCAGTTCTTC.

The chain recombines TRBV4-2 with TRBJ2-1; weak D call: TRBD1 (5 bases). Looked up from germline, CDR1 is LGHNA and CDR2 is YNFKEQ. The CDR3 totals 16 residues. Trimming shortened V by 0 bases and J by 6 bases, and 15 bases separated the two germline ends. CDR3: CASSQDRQGRSNEQFF. The CDR3 bases are TGTGCCAGCAGCCAAGATCGGCAGGGTCGAAGCAATGAGCAGTTCTTC.

This clone was counted a single time. This chain links TRBV5-5 with TRBJ2-7, with D hard to call. Germline lookup yields CDR1 SGHKS and CDR2 YYEKEE (reference sequence). Trimming took 0 bases from V and 4 from J, leaving 8 bases between them. This CDR3 has 13 amino acids. Written as DNA, the CDR3 is TGTGCCAGCAGCTTGGTTGGTCCGTACGAGCAGTACTTC. Its protein is CASSLVGPYEQYF.

This chain joins TRBV2 and TRBJ2-7; 9 positions match TRBD1. Losses at the gene ends were 6 bases for V and 5 bases for J; bases not matched to a gene: 5. This CDR3 is 13 amino acids long. CDR1 SNHLY and CDR2 FYNNEI come from the germline V gene. The CDR3 loop reads CASRGQGKDEQYF. The CDR3 DNA reads TGTGCCAGCAGGGGACAGGGAAAAGACGAGCAGTACTTC.

The gene calls are TRBV7-7 and TRBJ1-4, with D possibly TRBD1 on 5 matching bases. V lost 5 bases and J 8 bases, leaving 12 bases between the germline ends. The CDR3 is 13 residues long. Germline CDR1 is SSHAT and CDR2 is FNYEAQ (reference sequence). The CDR3 DNA is TGTGCCAGCAGCAATACTTGGGGGGAAAAACTGTTTTTT. Its translation: CASSNTWGEKLFF.

The chain employs TRBV28 and TRBJ1-5; D gene ambiguous. V lost 5 bases to trimming and J lost 1 base, with 12 bases between them. Germline V gives CDR1 MDHEN, CDR2 SYDVKM. This CDR3 is 15 amino acids long. The CDR3 loop reads CASSRPGSSNQPQHF. CDR3 sequence (DNA): TGTGCCAGCAGTCGCCCGGGGTCGAGCAATCAGCCCCAGCATTTT.

The genes are TRBV25-1 and TRBJ1-5; no definite D call. The CDR3 consists of 14 residues. Germline V gene data show CDR1 as MGHDK and CDR2 as SYGVNS. V lost 5 bases, J lost 5 bases, and 13 bases lay in between. The chain's CDR3 is CASSSSGGHQPQHF. CDR3 DNA: TGTGCCAGCAGTTCATCGGGAGGTCATCAGCCCCAGCATTTT.

The chain joins TRBV21-1 to TRBJ2-3; the DNA was not compared with TRBD2, the D call given in the table. TRBV21-1 is a documented pseudogene. The CDR3 has 11 amino acids. The CDR3 region has the DNA TGTGGACGGAGACCCACAGATACGCAGTATTTT. Translation gives CGRRPTDTQYF.

This chain uses TRBV9 with TRBJ1-3, with D perhaps TRBD1 (6 bases). The CDR3 runs to 17 residues. The V and J ends lost 0 bases and 3 bases respectively, with 16 bases between them. Germline V gene data show CDR1 as SGDLS and CDR2 as YYNGEE. The CDR3, as DNA: TGTGCCAGCAGCGTAGCACCGGGGGGCGTAGGTGGAAACACCATATATTTT. Residues: CASSVAPGGVGGNTIYF. The full variable domain, with the rest looked up from reference TRBV9 and TRBJ1-3, is DSGVTQTPKHLITATGQRVTLRCSPRSGDLSVYWYQQSLDQGLQFLIQYYNGEERAKGNILERFSAQQFPDLHSELNLSSLELGDSALYFCASSVAPGGVGGNTIYFGEGSWLTVV.

The chain is built from TRBV7-2 and TRBJ2-7, with a weak D call TRBD1 (6 bases). There are 13 residues in the CDR3. The germline gives CDR1 SGHTA, CDR2 FQGNSA. V lost 2 bases, J lost 6 bases, and 11 bases lay in between. For the CDR3, the DNA is TGTGCCAGCAGCTTATTCGGACAGCTCGAGCAGTACTTC. It codes for CASSLFGQLEQYF.

This clone was seen just once. V and J are TRBV18 and TRBJ2-4; the match to TRBD2 covers 10 bases. Per germline, CDR1 KGHSH and CDR2 LQKENI. The CDR3 loop spans 16 amino acids. V shed 1 base and J 6 bases; nucleotides not matched to a gene: 6. The CDR3 sequence is CASSPQRGGRGNIQYF. The CDR3 nucleotides read TGTGCCAGCTCACCACAGCGGGGGGGCCGAGGAAACATTCAGTACTTC.

The rearrangement links TRBV6-1 to TRBJ2-1; 7 bases match TRBD2. The CDR3 is made up of 13 amino acids. CDR1 and CDR2 (germline): MNHNS, SASEGT. V trimming: 10 bases; J trimming: 7 bases; junction bases outside the gene matches: 10. The CDR3 protein is CATVWGGLNEQFF. The CDR3 coding sequence is TGTGCCACGGTTTGGGGAGGGTTAAATGAGCAGTTCTTC.

The CDR3 region has the DNA TGTGCCAGCAGTTTTACAGGGGTGAACACTGAAGCTTTCTTT. It yields the protein CASSFTGVNTEAFF. The rearrangement links TRBV5-5 to TRBJ1-1, with 7 bases that match TRBD1. Germline V gene lookup returns CDR1 SGHKS and CDR2 YYEKEE (reference sequence). With 5 bases clipped from V and 0 bases from J, the junction kept 4 bases outside the gene matches. The CDR3 consists of 14 residues.

CDR3 sequence: CASSLWRDRNYGYTF. CDR3 nucleotide sequence: TGCGCCAGCAGCTTATGGAGGGACAGGAACTATGGCTACACCTTC. This rearrangement joins TRBV5-1 to TRBJ1-2; 8 bases map to TRBD1. Germline V gene data show CDR1 as SGHRS and CDR2 as YFSETQ. The CDR3 extends over 15 amino acids. The V gene end was trimmed by 2 bases and the J gene end by 2 bases; junction bases not matched to a gene: 5.

The V and J genes are TRBV27 and TRBJ1-6, with 10 bases identical to TRBD1. V dropped 4 bases and J dropped 8; count of bases not matched to a gene: 5. Germline CDR1 is MNHEY and CDR2 is SMNVEV (reference sequence). The CDR3 spans 15 residues. The CDR3 DNA is TGTGCCAGCAGTTCTCGGACAGGGGGAGATTCACCCCTCCACTTT. Its translation: CASSSRTGGDSPLHF.

V is TRBV6-1 and J is TRBJ2-5, with D possibly called TRBD1 or TRBD2 (5 bases each). V gave up 4 bases and J gave up 5 bases, with 17 bases separating them. The CDR3 is 15 residues long. Germline values: CDR1 MNHNS, CDR2 SASEGT. CDR3 protein: CASSGRDGLLETQYF. The CDR3 DNA is TGTGCCAGCAGTGGCCGGGACGGCCTGCTTGAGACCCAGTACTTC.

This sequence joins TRBV5-1 and TRBJ2-5, with no clear D. CDR3 size: 14 residues. In germline, CDR1 is SGHRS, CDR2 YFSETQ. V was shortened by 1 base and J by 1 base, with 8 bases between the two germline ends. The CDR3 loop is CASSLSRVQETQYF. CDR3 nucleotide sequence: TGCGCCAGCAGCTTGTCTCGAGTCCAAGAGACCCAGTACTTC.